A single sample gave rise to the 13 T cell receptor beta chains below, sequenced in a study of blood T cells in healthy people across ages. For the second PCR, which ran for 7 to 11 cycles, a sample-barcoded 5' primer and a J-beta primer mix were used. Using its own MiXCR run on the 5' RACE reads, TCRdb lists one record per CDR3 protein. The table lists some 1.8 million distinct CDR3 sequences, roughly two fifths of them singletons. The source material was blood. The receptors shown here come from a human donor in good health.

The table lists this clonotype with a few counts. CDR3 bases: TGCGCCAGCAGACACGGGACTAGCGGGCGTTCGGAGCAGTTCTTC. It codes for CASRHGTSGRSEQFF. This rearrangement joins TRBV4-3 to TRBJ2-1, with 12 positions matching TRBD2. CDR3 size: 15 residues. After removal of 6 bases from V and 10 bases from J, the junction contained 10 bases not matched to a gene. The germline CDR1 and CDR2 sequences are LGHNA and YSLEER.

The sample holds a few counts of this clonotype. The CDR3 here is CASSQEFGTGVYGYTF. In DNA form, the CDR3 reads TGCGCCAGCAGCCAAGAATTCGGGACAGGGGTTTATGGCTACACCTTC. The chain combines TRBV4-1 with TRBJ1-2, with TRBD1 matching 10 bases. Germline CDR1 and CDR2: MGHRA and YSYEKL. V lost 0 bases to trimming and J lost 5 bases; unmatched junction nucleotides: 6. This CDR3 spans 16 amino acids.

The chain recombines TRBV5-6 with TRBJ2-1, with 12 bases matching TRBD1. This CDR3 has 15 residues. Germline CDR1 is SGHDT and CDR2 is YYEEEE. Losses at the gene ends were 3 bases for V and 9 bases for J; bases not matched to a gene: 7. The CDR3: CASSSPGTGGGEQFF. CDR3 nucleotides: TGTGCCAGCAGCTCCCCCGGGACAGGGGGCGGTGAGCAGTTCTTC.

The chain combines TRBV6-2 or TRBV6-3 with TRBJ2-7, with no clear D. The CDR3 extends over 11 amino acids. V was cut by 3 bases and J by 10 bases, with 10 bases left in between. The germline V gene encodes CDR1 MNHEY and CDR2 SVGEGT. CDR3 sequence reads: CASSYKVDQYF. The CDR3 bases are TGTGCCAGCAGTTATAAGGTGGACCAGTACTTC.

Worth noting for this clonotype: The junction shows a germline mismatch at one end, possibly a read error. The J gene is TRBJ1-6, the V gene TRBV24-1; the match to TRBD1 covers 7 bases. The CDR3 length is 14 residues. The germline gives CDR1 KGHDR, CDR2 SFDVKD. CDR3 DNA: TGTGTCACCAGGGCACGACAGGGTATTTCACCCCTCCACTTT. It encodes CVTRARQGISPLHF.

The CDR3 spells CSARVLTGHNEQFF. The CDR3 coding sequence is TGCAGTGCTAGAGTCCTGACAGGGCACAATGAGCAGTTCTTC. The rearrangement links TRBV20-1 to TRBJ2-1; TRBD1 matches 7 bases. Germline assignment: CDR1 DFQATT and CDR2 SNEGSKA (reference sequence). V trimming: 1 base; J trimming: 5 bases; junction bases outside the gene matches: 5. The CDR3 is made up of 14 amino acids.

This chain joins TRBV9 and TRBJ2-1; TRBD1 agrees at 9 bases. Per germline, CDR1 SGDLS and CDR2 YYNGEE. Trimming at V came to 2 bases and at J to 6 bases, leaving 3 bases not matched to a gene. The CDR3 has 14 amino acids. In nucleotides, the CDR3 is TGTGCCAGCAGCGTGGGACAGGGTAGCAATGAGCAGTTCTTC. Protein: CASSVGQGSNEQFF.

This clonotype was counted only a few times. This chain links TRBV4-1 with TRBJ1-2; D remains ambiguous. The CDR3 length is 15 residues. The germline V gene encodes CDR1 MGHRA and CDR2 YSYEKL. The V end lost 0 bases, the J end lost 0 bases, and 8 bases lay between the germline ends. The CDR3 is CASSQEWRPNYGYTF. The CDR3 DNA sequence: TGCGCCAGCAGCCAAGAATGGCGGCCTAACTATGGCTACACCTTC.

The rearrangement uses TRBV27 and TRBJ2-3, with D perhaps TRBD1 (6 bases). In germline, CDR1 is MNHEY, CDR2 SMNVEV (reference sequence). The V gene lost 5 bases and the J gene lost 4 bases, with 13 bases spanning the gap. The CDR3 runs to 14 residues. CDR3 loop: CASSMRQAADTQYF. The CDR3 coding sequence is TGTGCCAGCAGTATGCGACAGGCGGCAGATACGCAGTATTTT.

In this sample, this clonotype turned up a few times. The chain couples TRBV29-1 to TRBJ1-1, with D perhaps matching TRBD1 (6 bases). Germline lookup yields CDR1 SQVTM and CDR2 ANQGSEA. Deletions cut 5 bases from V and 3 bases from J, with 7 bases between. This CDR3 spans 11 amino acids. CDR3 sequence reads: CSVRGDTEAFF. The DNA of the CDR3 is TGCAGCGTTAGGGGGGACACTGAAGCTTTCTTT.

This clonotype was counted between two and nine times. The rearrangement joins TRBV20-1 to TRBJ2-1; D is perhaps TRBD2 (6 bases). This CDR3 is 15 amino acids long. CDR1 is DFQATT and CDR2 is SNEGSKA in the germline V gene (reference sequence). The germline V and J ends were trimmed by 4 bases and 0 bases, with 13 bases remaining between them. In nucleotides, the CDR3 is TGCAGTGCTAAAGGCCGGGGGAGCTCCTACAATGAGCAGTTCTTC. It is translated as CSAKGRGSSYNEQFF.

This clonotype was recorded only once. This chain joins TRBV10-3 and TRBJ2-2; TRBD2 might be the D (5 bases). The V and J ends lost 0 bases and 0 bases respectively, with 8 bases between them. Germline loops: CDR1 ENHRY, CDR2 SYGVKD. This CDR3 is 16 amino acids long. The CDR3 loop reads CAISESGVPNTGELFF. The DNA of the CDR3 is TGTGCCATCAGTGAGTCGGGAGTCCCGAACACCGGGGAGCTGTTTTTT.

This chain joins TRBV7-9 and TRBJ2-3; D is unresolved. The CDR3 is 13 residues long. V was cut by 5 bases and J by 5 bases, with 11 bases left in between. Germline CDR1 reads SEHNR; CDR2 reads FQNEAQ (reference sequence). The CDR3 sequence: CASSLLMGDTQYF. CDR3 DNA: TGTGCCAGCAGCCTTCTAATGGGAGATACGCAGTATTTT.